The clone carrying this TCR beta chain was seen only once. Sampling of bone marrow took place during active disease in every patient. The sample originates from a study of read filtering for tumor transcriptome and immune sequencing. In the study overall: After DNase treatment, RNA was made into whole-transcriptome libraries.

This library used roughly 400 ng RNA and molecular barcoded adaptors spanning alpha/delta and beta/gamma chains. One entry per CDR3 protein, called by TCRdb with MiXCR from the reads. This sample has approximately 62,000 distinct CDR3 sequences, with roughly 19% found just once. The receptor comes from a donor at least 40 years old with multiple myeloma. The sample taken for sequencing was a population of CD138-negative cells sorted from bone marrow.

Here the CDR3 DNA reads TGCAGTGCTAGAGTCAGTTCCGGCACTAATGAAAAACTGTTTTTT. Translation: CSARVSSGTNEKLFF. The rearrangement links TRBV20-1 to TRBJ1-4; no definite D call. Looked up from germline, CDR1 is DFQATT and CDR2 is SNEGSKA (reference sequence). The CDR3 is 15 amino acids. V lost 1 base and J 2 bases, leaving 11 bases between the germline ends.